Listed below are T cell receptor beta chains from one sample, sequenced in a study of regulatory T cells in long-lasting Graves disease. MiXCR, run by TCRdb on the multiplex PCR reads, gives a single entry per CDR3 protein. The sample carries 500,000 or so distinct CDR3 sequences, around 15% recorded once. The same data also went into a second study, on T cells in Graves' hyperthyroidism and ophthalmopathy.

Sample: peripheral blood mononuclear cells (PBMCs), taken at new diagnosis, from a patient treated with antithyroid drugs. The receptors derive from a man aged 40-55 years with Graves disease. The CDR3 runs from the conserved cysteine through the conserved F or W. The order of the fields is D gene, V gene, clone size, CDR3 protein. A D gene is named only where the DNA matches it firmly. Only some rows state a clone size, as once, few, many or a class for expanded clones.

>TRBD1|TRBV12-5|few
CASGDRGETQYF
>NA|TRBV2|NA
CASSAVGHSIYNEQFF
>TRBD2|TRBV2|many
CASMKLAGANEQFF
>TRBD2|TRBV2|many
CASSTSGTEQYF
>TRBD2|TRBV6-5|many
CASSYSWSGRTYNEQFF
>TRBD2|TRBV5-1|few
CASSNPGTSGYEQYF
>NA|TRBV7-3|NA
CASSPRGGVEQYF
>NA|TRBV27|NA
CANRRAGEGYGYTF
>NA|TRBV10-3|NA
CAISESEIRNYGYTF
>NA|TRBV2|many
CASRVTTGRGNEKLFF
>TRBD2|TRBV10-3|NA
CAISETLAGDDEQYF
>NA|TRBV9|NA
CASSSVIGQGETQYF
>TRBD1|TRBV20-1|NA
CSARDRTGNGYTEAFF